A selection of T cell receptor beta chains follows, all from one sample in a study of control samples from healthy donors and cancer patients. Sequencing was performed with immunoSEQ multiplex PCR; in TCRdb, only in-frame clones are kept and a portion is missing. This table has about 150,000 clones, about 94% appearing once. The sample was blood. The receptors originated from a man aged 35-49 years in good health. The CDR3 runs from the conserved cysteine through the conserved F or W. A D gene is named only where the DNA matches it firmly. Where a row states a size, it is once, few, many or the class of an expanded clone; other rows omit it.

clone size: -; D gene: -; J gene: TRBJ2-6; V gene: TRBV7-9; CDR3 protein: CASSLVVGASGANVLTF; CDR3 DNA: TGTGCCAGCAGCTTAGTTGTGGGCGCATCTGGGGCCAACGTCCTGACTTTC
clone size: -; D gene: -; J gene: TRBJ1-6; V gene: TRBV4-1; CDR3 protein: CASSQGVLGVRNSPLHF; CDR3 DNA: TGCGCCAGCAGCCAAGGGGTCCTGGGGGTGAGGAATTCACCCCTCCACTTT
clone size: -; D gene: -; J gene: TRBJ1-4; V gene: TRBV30; CDR3 protein: CAWRLRGLGNEKLFF; CDR3 DNA: TGTGCCTGGAGGCTCAGGGGACTTGGTAATGAAAAACTGTTTTTT
clone size: -; D gene: -; J gene: TRBJ1-2; V gene: TRBV19; CDR3 protein: CASGNRDTNYGYTF; CDR3 DNA: TGTGCCAGTGGTAACAGGGACACTAACTATGGCTACACCTTC
clone size: -; D gene: -; J gene: TRBJ1-5; V gene: TRBV28; CDR3 protein: CASSLGRVGNQPQHF; CDR3 DNA: TGTGCCAGCAGTTTGGGGAGGGTTGGGAATCAGCCCCAGCATTTT
clone size: -; D gene: TRBD1; J gene: TRBJ1-2; V gene: TRBV9; CDR3 protein: CASSGILQGFYGYTF; CDR3 DNA: TGTGCCAGCAGCGGCATACTACAGGGGTTCTATGGCTACACCTTC
clone size: -; D gene: -; J gene: TRBJ1-5; V gene: TRBV6-2/TRBV6-3; CDR3 protein: CASSYGLLSNQPQHF; CDR3 DNA: TGTGCCAGCAGTTACGGACTTTTGAGCAATCAGCCCCAGCATTTT
clone size: -; D gene: -; J gene: TRBJ1-3; V gene: TRBV6-5; CDR3 protein: CATWGADPLGNTIYF; CDR3 DNA: TGTGCCACCTGGGGGGCCGACCCCCTAGGAAACACCATATATTTT
clone size: -; D gene: -; J gene: TRBJ1-5; V gene: TRBV15; CDR3 protein: CATSRATERQHF; CDR3 DNA: TGTGCCACCAGCAGAGCGACGGAGAGGCAGCATTTT
clone size: -; D gene: -; J gene: TRBJ2-7; V gene: TRBV6-2/TRBV6-3; CDR3 protein: CASSYGDSSYYEQYF; CDR3 DNA: TGTGCCAGCAGTTACGGGGATTCTAGCTACTACGAGCAGTACTTC
clone size: -; D gene: -; J gene: TRBJ1-2; V gene: TRBV6-1; CDR3 protein: CASSEARVGGTTF; CDR3 DNA: TGTGCCAGCAGTGAAGCGAGAGTGGGGGGTACCACCTTC
clone size: -; D gene: -; J gene: TRBJ2-2; V gene: TRBV6-5; CDR3 protein: CASSYSSDSGELFF; CDR3 DNA: TGTGCCAGCAGTTACTCGTCGGATTCCGGGGAGCTGTTTTTT
clone size: -; D gene: -; J gene: TRBJ1-6; V gene: TRBV7-2; CDR3 protein: CASSLALRAGMGSPLHF; CDR3 DNA: TGTGCCAGCAGCTTAGCTCTTAGGGCAGGCATGGGTTCACCCCTCCACTTT
clone size: once; D gene: -; J gene: TRBJ1-4; V gene: TRBV30; CDR3 protein: CAWTPRLGPLWEKLFF; CDR3 DNA: TGTGCCTGGACTCCCCGTTTGGGGCCTCTTTGGGAAAAACTGTTTTTT
clone size: -; D gene: -; J gene: TRBJ1-6; V gene: TRBV5-1; CDR3 protein: CASSQVDSRNSPLHF; CDR3 DNA: TGCGCCAGCAGCCAAGTGGACAGTCGAAATTCACCCCTCCACTTT
clone size: -; D gene: TRBD1; J gene: TRBJ2-3; V gene: TRBV13; CDR3 protein: CASSSPGQGAEDTQYF; CDR3 DNA: TGTGCCAGCAGCTCGCCGGGACAGGGGGCCGAAGATACGCAGTATTTT
clone size: -; D gene: -; J gene: TRBJ2-5; V gene: TRBV30; CDR3 protein: CAWSPGASQYF; CDR3 DNA: TGTGCCTGGAGTCCCGGGGCATCCCAGTACTTC
clone size: -; D gene: -; J gene: TRBJ2-1; V gene: TRBV11-2; CDR3 protein: CASSFKNTLPGNEQFF; CDR3 DNA: TGTGCCAGCAGCTTTAAGAACACCCTCCCAGGAAATGAGCAGTTCTTC
clone size: -; D gene: TRBD2; J gene: TRBJ2-2; V gene: TRBV15; CDR3 protein: CATSRGASGGDGELFF; CDR3 DNA: TGTGCCACCAGCAGAGGGGCTAGCGGGGGGGACGGGGAGCTGTTTTTT
clone size: -; D gene: -; J gene: TRBJ2-7; V gene: TRBV7-2; CDR3 protein: CASSLSGYEQYF; CDR3 DNA: TGTGCCAGCAGCTTAAGCGGCTACGAGCAGTACTTC
clone size: -; D gene: -; J gene: TRBJ2-7; V gene: TRBV27; CDR3 protein: CASSLSRSYEQYF; CDR3 DNA: TGTGCCAGCAGTTTATCCCGGTCCTACGAGCAGTACTTC
clone size: -; D gene: -; J gene: TRBJ1-1; V gene: TRBV7-2; CDR3 protein: CASSLGRVNRGTEAFF; CDR3 DNA: TGTGCCAGCAGCTTAGGTAGGGTCAACAGAGGGACTGAAGCTTTCTTT
clone size: few; D gene: -; J gene: TRBJ1-1; V gene: TRBV28; CDR3 protein: CASSGGGVGTEAFF; CDR3 DNA: TGTGCCAGCAGTGGGGGTGGGGTGGGGACTGAAGCTTTCTTT
clone size: -; D gene: -; J gene: TRBJ2-2; V gene: TRBV19; CDR3 protein: CASSTGSTGELFF; CDR3 DNA: TGTGCCAGTAGTACGGGTTCCACCGGGGAGCTGTTTTTT
clone size: -; D gene: -; J gene: TRBJ1-1; V gene: TRBV30; CDR3 protein: CAWRSERNTEAFF; CDR3 DNA: TGTGCCTGGCGATCGGAGCGGAACACTGAAGCTTTCTTT
clone size: -; D gene: TRBD1; J gene: TRBJ1-5; V gene: TRBV19; CDR3 protein: CASSIGQGGHQPQHF; CDR3 DNA: TGTGCCAGTAGTATAGGACAGGGAGGCCATCAGCCCCAGCATTTT
clone size: -; D gene: -; J gene: TRBJ1-2; V gene: TRBV7-9; CDR3 protein: CASSETGWGYTF; CDR3 DNA: TGTGCCAGCAGCGAGACTGGATGGGGCTACACCTTC
clone size: -; D gene: -; J gene: TRBJ1-6; V gene: TRBV5-6; CDR3 protein: CASGERLNSPLHF; CDR3 DNA: TGTGCCAGCGGAGAACGGCTTAATTCACCCCTCCACTTT
clone size: -; D gene: TRBD1; J gene: TRBJ1-2; V gene: TRBV7-8; CDR3 protein: CASSRGVDRGGDGYTF; CDR3 DNA: TGTGCCAGCAGCCGAGGGGTGGACAGGGGTGGCGATGGCTACACCTTC
clone size: -; D gene: -; J gene: TRBJ1-1; V gene: TRBV30; CDR3 protein: CASSRGNTEAFF; CDR3 DNA: TGTGCTTCGAGTAGGGGGAACACTGAAGCTTTCTTT
clone size: -; D gene: TRBD1; J gene: TRBJ2-6; V gene: TRBV29-1; CDR3 protein: CSVSGTGGSGANVLTF; CDR3 DNA: TGCAGCGTCTCCGGGACAGGGGGCTCTGGGGCCAACGTCCTGACTTTC
clone size: -; D gene: -; J gene: TRBJ1-3; V gene: TRBV19; CDR3 protein: CASSKPDPRGLSGNTIYF; CDR3 DNA: TGTGCCAGTAGTAAACCGGACCCCCGAGGGCTTTCTGGAAACACCATATATTTT
clone size: -; D gene: -; J gene: TRBJ1-1; V gene: TRBV24-1; CDR3 protein: CATTRNTEAFF; CDR3 DNA: TGTGCCACCACCAGGAACACTGAAGCTTTCTTT
clone size: -; D gene: -; J gene: TRBJ1-1; V gene: TRBV27; CDR3 protein: CASWEGNPNTEAFF; CDR3 DNA: TGTGCCAGCTGGGAGGGGAATCCTAACACTGAAGCTTTCTTT
clone size: once; D gene: -; J gene: TRBJ1-5; V gene: TRBV7-2; CDR3 protein: CASSLGGRNQPQHF; CDR3 DNA: TGTGCCAGCAGCTTGGGGGGGAGAAATCAGCCCCAGCATTTT
clone size: once; D gene: -; J gene: TRBJ1-3; V gene: TRBV14; CDR3 protein: CASSPLTGNTIYF; CDR3 DNA: TGTGCCAGCAGCCCACTCACTGGAAACACCATATATTTT
clone size: -; D gene: TRBD1; J gene: TRBJ1-2; V gene: TRBV6-5; CDR3 protein: CASSSRQGYYGYTF; CDR3 DNA: TGTGCCAGCAGTAGCCGACAGGGATACTATGGCTACACCTTC
clone size: -; D gene: -; J gene: TRBJ1-1; V gene: TRBV28; CDR3 protein: CASSSSYTEAFF; CDR3 DNA: TGTGCCAGCAGTTCCTCGTACACTGAAGCTTTCTTT
clone size: once; D gene: -; J gene: TRBJ1-2; V gene: TRBV6-2/TRBV6-3; CDR3 protein: CASSPQSYGYTF; CDR3 DNA: TGTGCCAGCAGCCCCCAGTCCTATGGCTACACCTTC
clone size: -; D gene: -; J gene: TRBJ1-5; V gene: TRBV28; CDR3 protein: CASRSGSLSNQPQHF; CDR3 DNA: TGTGCCAGCCGGAGCGGCTCTCTAAGCAATCAGCCCCAGCATTTT
clone size: -; D gene: TRBD2; J gene: TRBJ2-1; V gene: TRBV19; CDR3 protein: CASSLAASSYNEQFF; CDR3 DNA: TGTGCCAGTAGCCTAGCGGCCAGCTCCTACAATGAGCAGTTCTTC
clone size: once; D gene: -; J gene: TRBJ1-2; V gene: TRBV7-2; CDR3 protein: CASSPTGLLDGYTF; CDR3 DNA: TGTGCCAGCAGTCCAACAGGCCTCCTGGATGGCTACACCTTC
clone size: -; D gene: -; J gene: TRBJ1-5; V gene: TRBV19; CDR3 protein: CASSNNIENQPQHF; CDR3 DNA: TGTGCCAGTAGTAATAACATCGAAAATCAGCCCCAGCATTTT
clone size: -; D gene: -; J gene: TRBJ2-1; V gene: TRBV20-1; CDR3 protein: CSASRGRAYNEQFF; CDR3 DNA: TGCAGTGCTAGTCGGGGTAGAGCCTACAATGAGCAGTTCTTC
clone size: -; D gene: -; J gene: TRBJ2-1; V gene: TRBV6-5; CDR3 protein: CASSFRQSVPYNEQFF; CDR3 DNA: TGTGCCAGCAGTTTCCGACAGTCAGTTCCCTACAATGAGCAGTTCTTC
clone size: -; D gene: -; J gene: TRBJ1-3; V gene: TRBV7-6; CDR3 protein: CASSLGTAITGNTIYF; CDR3 DNA: TGTGCCAGCAGCTTAGGGACCGCTATAACTGGAAACACCATATATTTT
clone size: -; D gene: -; J gene: TRBJ1-1; V gene: TRBV7-3; CDR3 protein: CASSFSLNTEAFF; CDR3 DNA: TGTGCCAGCAGCTTCAGTCTAAACACTGAAGCTTTCTTT
clone size: -; D gene: TRBD2; J gene: TRBJ2-1; V gene: TRBV24-1; CDR3 protein: CATSDLAGGSNEQFF; CDR3 DNA: TGTGCCACCAGTGATTTGGCGGGGGGGTCGAATGAGCAGTTCTTC
clone size: -; D gene: -; J gene: TRBJ1-1; V gene: TRBV7-2; CDR3 protein: CASSLVGGVGTEAFF; CDR3 DNA: TGTGCCAGCAGCTTAGTTGGAGGGGTGGGCACTGAAGCTTTCTTT
clone size: -; D gene: -; J gene: TRBJ1-3; V gene: TRBV19; CDR3 protein: CASSKGTGNTIYF; CDR3 DNA: TGTGCCAGTAGTAAGGGAACTGGAAACACCATATATTTT
clone size: -; D gene: -; J gene: TRBJ1-1; V gene: TRBV9; CDR3 protein: CASSGWNTEAFF; CDR3 DNA: TGTGCCAGCAGCGGGTGGAACACTGAAGCTTTCTTT
clone size: -; D gene: -; J gene: TRBJ2-7; V gene: TRBV19; CDR3 protein: CASSGWIWGEQYF; CDR3 DNA: TGTGCCAGTAGTGGGTGGATCTGGGGCGAACAGTACTTC
clone size: -; D gene: -; J gene: TRBJ2-7; V gene: TRBV27; CDR3 protein: CASSSGLRAPYEQYF; CDR3 DNA: TGTGCCAGCAGTTCAGGGTTAAGGGCTCCCTACGAGCAGTACTTC
clone size: -; D gene: TRBD1; J gene: TRBJ1-1; V gene: TRBV5-1; CDR3 protein: CASSSRTGEGTEAFF; CDR3 DNA: TGCGCCAGCAGCTCCCGGACAGGGGAGGGCACTGAAGCTTTCTTT
clone size: -; D gene: -; J gene: TRBJ1-2; V gene: TRBV6-5; CDR3 protein: CASKQGAGSGYTF; CDR3 DNA: TGTGCCAGCAAACAGGGCGCGGGAAGTGGCTACACCTTC
clone size: -; D gene: -; J gene: TRBJ1-2; V gene: TRBV6-5; CDR3 protein: CASSWSGTHFGGYTF; CDR3 DNA: TGTGCCAGCAGCTGGTCCGGGACGCACTTCGGGGGCTACACCTTC
clone size: -; D gene: -; J gene: TRBJ1-6; V gene: TRBV7-2; CDR3 protein: CASSPQGIYNSPLHF; CDR3 DNA: TGTGCCAGCAGCCCTCAGGGAATTTATAATTCACCCCTCCACTTT